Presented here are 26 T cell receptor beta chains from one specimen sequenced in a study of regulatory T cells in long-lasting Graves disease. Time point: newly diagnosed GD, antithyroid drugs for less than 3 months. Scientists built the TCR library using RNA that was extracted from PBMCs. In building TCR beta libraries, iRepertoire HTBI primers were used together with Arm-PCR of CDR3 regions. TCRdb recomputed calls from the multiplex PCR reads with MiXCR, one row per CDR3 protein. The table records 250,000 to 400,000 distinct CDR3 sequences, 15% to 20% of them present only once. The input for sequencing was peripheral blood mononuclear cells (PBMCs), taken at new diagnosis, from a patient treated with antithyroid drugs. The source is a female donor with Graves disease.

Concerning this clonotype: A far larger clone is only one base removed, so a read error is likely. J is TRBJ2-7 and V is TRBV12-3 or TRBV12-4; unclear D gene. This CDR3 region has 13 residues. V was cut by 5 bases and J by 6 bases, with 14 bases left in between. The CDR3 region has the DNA TGTGCCAGCAGTGACCCATCAAAGGGCGAGCAGTACTTC. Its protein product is CASSDPSKGEQYF.

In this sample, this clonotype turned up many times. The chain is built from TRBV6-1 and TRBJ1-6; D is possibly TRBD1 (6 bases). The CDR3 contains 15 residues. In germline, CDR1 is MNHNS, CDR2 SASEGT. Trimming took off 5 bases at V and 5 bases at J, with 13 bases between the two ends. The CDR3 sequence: CASSPRGGDNSPLHF. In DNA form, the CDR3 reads TGTGCCAGCAGTCCCCGAGGGGGAGATAATTCACCCCTCCACTTT.

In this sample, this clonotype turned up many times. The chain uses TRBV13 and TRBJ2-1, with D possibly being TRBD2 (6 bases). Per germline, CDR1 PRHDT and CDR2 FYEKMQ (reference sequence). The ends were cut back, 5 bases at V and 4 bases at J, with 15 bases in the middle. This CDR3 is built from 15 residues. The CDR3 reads CASSTGTDYYNEQFF. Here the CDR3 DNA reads TGTGCCAGCAGCACCGGGACTGACTATTACAATGAGCAGTTCTTC.

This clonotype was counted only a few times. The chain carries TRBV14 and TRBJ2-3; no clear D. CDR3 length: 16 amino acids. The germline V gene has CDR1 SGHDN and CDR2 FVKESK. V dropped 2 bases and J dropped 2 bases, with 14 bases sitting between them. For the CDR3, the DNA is TGTGCCAGCAGCCAACGGCTAGTGTGGAACACAGATACGCAGTATTTT. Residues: CASSQRLVWNTDTQYF.

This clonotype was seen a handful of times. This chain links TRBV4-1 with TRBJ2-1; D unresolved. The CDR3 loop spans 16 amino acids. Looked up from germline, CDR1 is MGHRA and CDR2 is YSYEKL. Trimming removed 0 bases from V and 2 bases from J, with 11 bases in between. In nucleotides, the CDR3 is TGCGCCAGCAGCCAAGATTTGGCATTCACCTACAATGAGCAGTTCTTC. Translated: CASSQDLAFTYNEQFF.

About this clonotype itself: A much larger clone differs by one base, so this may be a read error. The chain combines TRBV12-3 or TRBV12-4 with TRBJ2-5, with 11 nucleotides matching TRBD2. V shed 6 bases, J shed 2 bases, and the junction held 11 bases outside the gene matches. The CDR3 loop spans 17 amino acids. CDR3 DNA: TGTGCCAGCAGGCTGTCGACTAGCGGGAAAGAGCAAGAGACCCAGTACTTC. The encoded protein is CASRLSTSGKEQETQYF.

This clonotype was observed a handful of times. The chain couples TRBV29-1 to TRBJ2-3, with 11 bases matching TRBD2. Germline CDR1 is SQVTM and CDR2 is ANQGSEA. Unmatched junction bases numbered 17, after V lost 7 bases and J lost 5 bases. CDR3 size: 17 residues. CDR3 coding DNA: TGCAGCGCGTGGAGTAGCGGGAGGGCGAAGAATCAAGATACGCAGTATTTT. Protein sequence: CSAWSSGRAKNQDTQYF.

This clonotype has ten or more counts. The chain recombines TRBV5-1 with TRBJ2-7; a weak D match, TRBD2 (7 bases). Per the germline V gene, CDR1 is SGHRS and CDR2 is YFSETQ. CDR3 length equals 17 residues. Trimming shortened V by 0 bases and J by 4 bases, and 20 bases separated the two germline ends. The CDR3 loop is CASSLDPSAGAGYEQYF. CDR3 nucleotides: TGCGCCAGCAGCTTGGATCCCAGTGCGGGGGCGGGATACGAGCAGTACTTC.

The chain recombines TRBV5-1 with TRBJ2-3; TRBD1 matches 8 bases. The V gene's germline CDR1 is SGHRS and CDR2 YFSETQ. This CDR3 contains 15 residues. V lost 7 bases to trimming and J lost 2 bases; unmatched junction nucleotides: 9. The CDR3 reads CASRGQGQATDTQYF. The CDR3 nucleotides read TGCGCCAGCCGCGGACAGGGACAGGCCACAGATACGCAGTATTTT.

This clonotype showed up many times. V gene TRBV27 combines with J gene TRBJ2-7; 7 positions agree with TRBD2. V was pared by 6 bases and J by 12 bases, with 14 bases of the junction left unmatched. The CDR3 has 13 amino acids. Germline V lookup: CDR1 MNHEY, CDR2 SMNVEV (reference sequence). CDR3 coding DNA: TGTGCCAGCAGCTCCGGGGGGAGATCACGGCCGTACTTC. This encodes CASSSGGRSRPYF.

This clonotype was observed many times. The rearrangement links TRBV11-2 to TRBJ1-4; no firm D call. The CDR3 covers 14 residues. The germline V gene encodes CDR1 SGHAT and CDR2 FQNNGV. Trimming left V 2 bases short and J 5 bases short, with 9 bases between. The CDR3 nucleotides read TGTGCCAGCAGCTTAAGACTGGGGAATGAAAAACTGTTTTTT. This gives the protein CASSLRLGNEKLFF.

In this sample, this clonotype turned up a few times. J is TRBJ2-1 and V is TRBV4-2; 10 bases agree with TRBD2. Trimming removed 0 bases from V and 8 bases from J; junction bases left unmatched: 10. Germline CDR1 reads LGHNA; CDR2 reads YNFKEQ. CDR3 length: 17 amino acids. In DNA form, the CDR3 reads TGTGCCAGCAGCCAAGATGGCGCGACTAGCGGGCGGGATGAGCAGTTCTTC. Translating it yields CASSQDGATSGRDEQFF.

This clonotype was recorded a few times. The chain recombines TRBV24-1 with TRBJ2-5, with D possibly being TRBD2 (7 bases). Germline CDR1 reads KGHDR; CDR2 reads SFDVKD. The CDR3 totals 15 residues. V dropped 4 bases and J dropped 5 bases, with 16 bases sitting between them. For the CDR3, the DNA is TGTGCCACCAGTGAGTGGGACAAGGGGGGGGAGACCCAGTACTTC. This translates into CATSEWDKGGETQYF.

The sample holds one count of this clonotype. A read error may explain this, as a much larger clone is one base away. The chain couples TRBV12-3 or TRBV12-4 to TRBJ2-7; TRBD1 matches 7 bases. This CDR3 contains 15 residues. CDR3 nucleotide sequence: TGTGCCAGCACTATAAACAGGGGTAAGGTGGACGAGCGGTACTTC. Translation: CASTINRGKVDERYF.

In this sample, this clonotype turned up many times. The CDR3: CASSYIRNTEAFF. The CDR3 DNA follows: TGTGCCAGCAGTTACATTCGGAACACTGAAGCTTTCTTT. V usage is TRBV6-5 and J usage is TRBJ1-1; D is uncertain. The ends were cut back, 2 bases at V and 1 base at J, with 5 bases in the middle. The V gene's germline CDR1 is MNHEY and CDR2 SVGAGI. CDR3 length: 13 residues.

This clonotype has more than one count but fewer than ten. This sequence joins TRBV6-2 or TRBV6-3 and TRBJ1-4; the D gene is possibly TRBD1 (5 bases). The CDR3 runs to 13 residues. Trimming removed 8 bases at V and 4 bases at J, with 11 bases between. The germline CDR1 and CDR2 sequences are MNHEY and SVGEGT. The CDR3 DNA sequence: TGTGCCAGCCGACAGACTAATAATGAAAAACTGTTTTTT. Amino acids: CASRQTNNEKLFF.

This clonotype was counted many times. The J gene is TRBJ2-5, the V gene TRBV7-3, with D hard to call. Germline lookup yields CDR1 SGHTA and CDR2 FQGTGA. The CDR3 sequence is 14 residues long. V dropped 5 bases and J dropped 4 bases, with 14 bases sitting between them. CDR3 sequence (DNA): TGTGCCAGCAGCCTGGGATCGGGTGGAGAGACCCAGTACTTC. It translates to CASSLGSGGETQYF.

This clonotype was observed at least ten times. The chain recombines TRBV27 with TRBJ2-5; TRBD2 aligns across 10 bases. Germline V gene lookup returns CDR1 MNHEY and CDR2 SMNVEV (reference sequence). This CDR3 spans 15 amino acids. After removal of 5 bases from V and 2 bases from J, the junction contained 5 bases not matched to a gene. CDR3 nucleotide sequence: TGTGCCAGCAGTGTGACTAGCGGGTCTCAAGAGACCCAGTACTTC. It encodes CASSVTSGSQETQYF.

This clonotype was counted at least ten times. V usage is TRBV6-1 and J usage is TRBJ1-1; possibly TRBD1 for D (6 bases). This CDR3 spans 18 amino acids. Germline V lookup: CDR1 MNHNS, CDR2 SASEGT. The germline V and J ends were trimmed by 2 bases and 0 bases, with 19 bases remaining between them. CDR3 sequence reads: CASSEMEQGPPMNTEAFF. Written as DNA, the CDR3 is TGTGCCAGCAGTGAAATGGAACAGGGTCCCCCGATGAACACTGAAGCTTTCTTT.

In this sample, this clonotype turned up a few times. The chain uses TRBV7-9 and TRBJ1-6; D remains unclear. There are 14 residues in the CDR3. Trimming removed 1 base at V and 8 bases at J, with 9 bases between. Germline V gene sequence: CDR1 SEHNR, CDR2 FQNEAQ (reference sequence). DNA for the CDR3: TGTGCCAGCAGCTTAGTGGCAGGACATTCACCCCTCCACTTT. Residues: CASSLVAGHSPLHF. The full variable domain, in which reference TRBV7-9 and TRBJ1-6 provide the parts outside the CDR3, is DTGVSQNPRHKITKRGQNVTFRCDPISEHNRLYWYRQTLGQGPEFLTYFQNEAQLEKSRLLSDRFSAERPKGSFSTLEIQRTEQGDSAMYLCASSLVAGHSPLHFGNGTRLTVT.

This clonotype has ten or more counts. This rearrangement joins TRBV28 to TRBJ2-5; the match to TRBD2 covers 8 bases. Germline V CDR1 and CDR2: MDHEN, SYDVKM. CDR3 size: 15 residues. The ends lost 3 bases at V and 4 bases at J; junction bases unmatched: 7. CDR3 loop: CASSFGGRKGETQYF. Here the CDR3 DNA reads TGTGCCAGCAGTTTTGGCGGGAGGAAGGGAGAGACCCAGTACTTC.

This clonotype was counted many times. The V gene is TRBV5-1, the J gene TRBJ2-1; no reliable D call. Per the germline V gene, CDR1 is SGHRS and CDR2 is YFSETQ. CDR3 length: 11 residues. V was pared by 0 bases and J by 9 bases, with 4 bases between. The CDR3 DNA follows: TGCGCCAGCAGCTTGGCCAGTGAGCAGTTCTTC. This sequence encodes CASSLASEQFF.

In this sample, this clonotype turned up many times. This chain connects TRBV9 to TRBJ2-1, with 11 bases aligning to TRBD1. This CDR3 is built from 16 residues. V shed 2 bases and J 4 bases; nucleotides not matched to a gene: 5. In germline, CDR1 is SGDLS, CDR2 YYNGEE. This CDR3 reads CASSVADRGHYNEQFF. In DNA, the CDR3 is TGTGCCAGCAGCGTGGCGGACAGGGGGCATTACAATGAGCAGTTCTTC.

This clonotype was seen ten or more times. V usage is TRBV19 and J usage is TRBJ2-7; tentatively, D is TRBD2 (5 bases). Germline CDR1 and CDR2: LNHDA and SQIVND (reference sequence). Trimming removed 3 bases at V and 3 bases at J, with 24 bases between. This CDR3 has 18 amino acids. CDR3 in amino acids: CASSIPAPRPPGIYEQYF. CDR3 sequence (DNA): TGTGCCAGTAGTATTCCGGCCCCTCGTCCTCCCGGGATCTACGAGCAGTACTTC.

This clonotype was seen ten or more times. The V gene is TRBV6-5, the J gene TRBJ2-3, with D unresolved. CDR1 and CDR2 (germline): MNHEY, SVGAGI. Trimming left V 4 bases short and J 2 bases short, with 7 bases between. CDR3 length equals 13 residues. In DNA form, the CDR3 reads TGTGCCAGCAGTTCACTCTTCACAGATACGCAGTATTTT. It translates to CASSSLFTDTQYF.

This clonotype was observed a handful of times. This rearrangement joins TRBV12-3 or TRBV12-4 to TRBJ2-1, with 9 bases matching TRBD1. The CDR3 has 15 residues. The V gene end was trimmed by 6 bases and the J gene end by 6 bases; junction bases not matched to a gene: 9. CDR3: CASSAPGTGFNEQFF. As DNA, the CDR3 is TGTGCCAGCAGCGCCCCCGGGACAGGGTTCAATGAGCAGTTCTTC.